The 21 T cell receptor beta chains below come from one sample, sequenced in a study of cytomegalovirus exposure and HLA in healthy donors. Vbeta (60) and Jbeta (13) primers were used in the PCR. Here immunoSEQ multiplex PCR was the method, and the copy in TCRdb shows in-frame clones only, minus some. Altogether 150,000 to 180,000 clones are present, more than 75% being singletons, with the ten largest covering about 5.6%. The specimen sequenced was PBMCs. The receptors stem from a woman in her 40s in good health and CMV-seropositive.

V and J are TRBV28 and TRBJ1-2; 9 bases are a match to TRBD1. This CDR3 region has 17 residues. With V trimmed by 7 bases and J by 4 bases, 16 bases remained unmatched. The germline V gene encodes CDR1 MDHEN and CDR2 SYDVKM. CDR3 region: CASTLPTGGQGSYGYTF. The CDR3 bases are TGTGCCAGCACCTTACCTACCGGAGGACAGGGGAGCTATGGCTACACCTTC.

The rearrangement joins TRBV6-4 to TRBJ2-1; 8 bases align to TRBD2. CDR1 is MRHNA, CDR2 SNTAGT, per germline. V shed 4 bases and J 6 bases; nucleotides not matched to a gene: 8. This CDR3 spans 15 amino acids. The CDR3 loop reads CASSVSGAPPNEQFF. DNA for the CDR3: TGTGCCAGCAGTGTTAGCGGGGCGCCACCCAATGAGCAGTTCTTC.

The chain couples TRBV7-9 to TRBJ2-7; tentatively, D is TRBD1 (6 bases). This CDR3 contains 14 residues. V lost 3 bases and J 2 bases, leaving 11 bases between the germline ends. Germline CDR1 is SEHNR and CDR2 is FQNEAQ (reference sequence). DNA for the CDR3: TGTGCCAGCAGCTTGGGGGCTCGAGCCTACGAGCAGTACTTC. It codes for CASSLGARAYEQYF.

This clone appeared a single time. This rearrangement joins TRBV6-5 to TRBJ1-2; 10 bases are a match to TRBD1. With V trimmed by 0 bases and J by 7 bases, 5 bases remained unmatched. Germline values: CDR1 MNHEY, CDR2 SVGAGI. There are 15 residues in the CDR3. CDR3 amino acids: CASSYSKTGGLGYTF. The CDR3 DNA sequence: TGTGCCAGCAGTTACTCGAAGACAGGGGGCCTTGGCTACACCTTC.

The chain links TRBV6-1 to TRBJ2-4, with TRBD1 matching over 12 bases. The CDR3 totals 13 residues. Germline-derived CDR1 and CDR2 are MNHNS and SASEGT. The V segment lost 6 bases and the J segment 7 bases; nucleotides outside the gene matches: 1. In nucleotides, the CDR3 is TGTGCCAGCAGCGGGACAGGGGGCAACATTCAGTACTTC. This codes for CASSGTGGNIQYF.

The rearrangement links TRBV6-1 to TRBJ2-2, with TRBD1 identical over 8 bases. The CDR3 is 16 residues long. CDR1 is MNHNS, CDR2 SASEGT, per germline. With V trimmed by 4 bases and J by 3 bases, 7 bases remained unmatched. This CDR3 is CASSGRDRTYTGELFF. The CDR3 bases are TGTGCCAGCAGTGGCCGGGACAGGACCTACACCGGGGAGCTGTTTTTT.

This clone turned up a few times. V is TRBV6-6 and J is TRBJ1-5; D remains ambiguous. In germline, CDR1 is MNHNY, CDR2 SVGAGI (reference sequence). This CDR3 contains 15 residues. V was pared by 0 bases and J by 3 bases, with 9 bases between. The CDR3 loop reads CASSYSKQNNQPQHF. The CDR3 region has the DNA TGTGCCAGCAGTTACTCTAAACAAAACAATCAGCCCCAGCATTTT.

This clone showed up just a few times. This chain links TRBV5-1 with TRBJ1-2, with 7 bases matching TRBD1. CDR3 length equals 15 residues. Unmatched junction bases numbered 2, after V lost 0 bases and J lost 0 bases. The germline V gene has CDR1 SGHRS and CDR2 YFSETQ. Written as DNA, the CDR3 is TGCGCCAGCAGCTTGGCCGGGACAGCTAACTATGGCTACACCTTC. This encodes CASSLAGTANYGYTF. The whole variable domain, remainder taken from reference TRBV5-1 and TRBJ1-2, is KAGVTQTPRYLIKTRGQQVTLSCSPISGHRSVSWYQQTPGQGLQFLFEYFSETQRNKGNFPGRFSGRQFSNSRSEMNVSTLELGDSALYLCASSLAGTANYGYTFGSGTRLTVV.

Worth noting for this clone: At one of its ends the junction is not consistent with the germline gene, which may arise from a read error. This sequence joins TRBV2 and TRBJ2-7; D gene uncertain. This CDR3 is built from 13 residues. Germline V gives CDR1 SNHLY, CDR2 FYNNEI. The CDR3 sequence: CASGDWAKGEQYF. In nucleotides, the CDR3 is TGTGCCAGCGGTGACTGGGCTAAAGGCGAGCAGTACTTC.

This clone was counted once. The chain uses TRBV6-5 and TRBJ2-1; 11 nucleotides line up with TRBD1. The CDR3 has 15 residues. J lost 9 bases, V lost 2 bases, and 6 bases had no gene match. Germline V lookup: CDR1 MNHEY, CDR2 SVGAGI. The CDR3: CASSYRGQGVTEQFF. Written as DNA, the CDR3 is TGTGCCAGCAGTTACAGGGGACAGGGGGTAACTGAGCAGTTCTTC.

The chain is built from TRBV7-3 and TRBJ2-2, with 8 bases lining up with TRBD2. From germline, CDR1 is SGHTA and CDR2 FQGTGA. With V trimmed by 6 bases and J by 6 bases, 12 bases remained unmatched. The CDR3 consists of 16 residues. For the CDR3, the DNA is TGTGCCAGCAGTGCCCGCCCCGGGACTAGATCCGGGGAGCTGTTTTTT. This sequence encodes CASSARPGTRSGELFF. The variable domain in full, completed from reference TRBV7-3 and TRBJ2-2, reads GAGVSQTPSNKVTEKGKYVELRCDPISGHTALYWYRQSLGQGPEFLIYFQGTGAADDSGLPNDRFFAVRPEGSVSTLKIQRTERGDSAVYLCASSARPGTRSGELFFGEGSRLTVL.

The chain joins TRBV5-1 to TRBJ2-5, with 7 bases lining up with TRBD2. The tail of the sequence fits TRBJ2-7 better, so the J call may be wrong. CDR1 SGHRS and CDR2 YFSETQ come from the germline V gene. The CDR3 is made up of 15 amino acids. Written as DNA, the CDR3 is TGCGCCAGCAGCTTGGCTCCTAGCGGAGTGTACGAGCAGTACTTC. It specifies CASSLAPSGVYEQYF.

The J gene is TRBJ2-7, the V gene TRBV13, with TRBD2 matching 9 bases. Germline V gene sequence: CDR1 PRHDT, CDR2 FYEKMQ (reference sequence). There are 14 residues in the CDR3. J was trimmed by 5 bases and V by 3 bases; bases with no gene match: 5. The CDR3 bases are TGTGCCAGCAGCTTTGCGGGAGGGCGGAACGAGCAGTACTTC. Amino acids: CASSFAGGRNEQYF.

The genes are TRBV7-3 and TRBJ2-1, with a possible D match to TRBD2 (6 bases). The V and J ends lost 3 bases and 8 bases respectively, with 17 bases between them. Germline lookup yields CDR1 SGHTA and CDR2 FQGTGA. CDR3 length equals 15 residues. The CDR3: CASSFNSGGTYEQFF. The CDR3 region has the DNA TGTGCCAGCAGCTTTAATAGTGGCGGGACCTATGAGCAGTTCTTC.

This clone was counted only a few times. The CDR3, as DNA: TGTGCCAGTAGTAGGGACAGGGCCGCCTACGAGCAGTACTTC. Protein sequence: CASSRDRAAYEQYF. The genes are TRBV19 and TRBJ2-7, with 9 bases lining up with TRBD1. The CDR3 is 14 amino acids. V trimming: 4 bases; J trimming: 2 bases; junction bases outside the gene matches: 3. Germline V gene data show CDR1 as LNHDA and CDR2 as SQIVND (reference sequence).

This chain connects TRBV15 to TRBJ2-2, with 7 bases fitting TRBD1. Germline-derived CDR1 and CDR2 are LNHNV and YYDKDF (reference sequence). V lost 4 bases, J lost 1 base, and 6 bases stayed unmatched. The CDR3 covers 16 residues. The CDR3 here is CATSTTGQRNTGELFF. The CDR3, as DNA: TGTGCCACCAGCACGACGGGACAGAGGAACACCGGGGAGCTGTTTTTT.

The chain carries TRBV7-3 and TRBJ2-1; 8 bases map to TRBD1. The germline gives CDR1 SGHTA, CDR2 FQGTGA. This CDR3 comprises 13 residues. The V segment lost 5 bases and the J segment 6 bases; nucleotides outside the gene matches: 3. The CDR3 DNA is TGTGCCAGCAGCGCGGGACAGGCCAATGAGCAGTTCTTC. It codes for CASSAGQANEQFF.

V and J are TRBV7-9 and TRBJ2-1; 10 bases line up with TRBD1. This CDR3 has 16 amino acids. Germline assignment: CDR1 SEHNR and CDR2 FQNEAQ (reference sequence). The V gene end was trimmed by 5 bases and the J gene end by 5 bases; junction bases not matched to a gene: 9. The CDR3 reads CASSRPRTGGDNEQFF. The CDR3 DNA reads TGTGCCAGCAGCCGACCACGGACAGGGGGGGACAATGAGCAGTTCTTC. Supplemented by reference TRBV7-9 and TRBJ2-1, the full variable domain reads DTGVSQNPRHKITKRGQNVTFRCDPISEHNRLYWYRQTLGQGPEFLTYFQNEAQLEKSRLLSDRFSAERPKGSFSTLEIQRTEQGDSAMYLCASSRPRTGGDNEQFFGPGTRLTVL.

The V call is TRBV19, the J call TRBJ1-1; 8 bases map to TRBD1. Per germline, CDR1 LNHDA and CDR2 SQIVND (reference sequence). V dropped 1 base and J dropped 4; count of bases not matched to a gene: 5. There are 15 residues in the CDR3. CDR3 protein: CASSIVDRGGTEAFF. The CDR3, as DNA: TGTGCCAGTAGTATAGTCGACAGGGGCGGCACTGAAGCTTTCTTT.

The chain has TRBV2 and TRBJ2-7; 10 bases match TRBD2. This CDR3 has 15 residues. The V gene end was trimmed by 2 bases and the J gene end by 3 bases; junction bases not matched to a gene: 4. CDR1 is SNHLY, CDR2 FYNNEI, per germline. The CDR3: CASSETLAGVYEQYF. CDR3 in DNA: TGTGCCAGCAGTGAAACTCTAGCGGGAGTCTACGAGCAGTACTTC.

This clone was seen only a few times. The V gene is TRBV7-9, the J gene TRBJ2-7, with a tentative D call TRBD2 (5 bases). Germline assignment: CDR1 SEHNR and CDR2 FQNEAQ (reference sequence). The CDR3 loop spans 13 amino acids. V was shortened by 4 bases and J by 3 bases, with 10 bases between the two germline ends. The CDR3, as DNA: TGTGCCAGCAGCTGGTCCAGCGGCTACGAGCAGTACTTC. This sequence encodes CASSWSSGYEQYF.